Listed here is a single TCR beta chain. The antigen is unknown. This specimen belongs to a study of graft-versus-host responses after intestinal transplantation. At the level of the study: Tacrolimus plus steroids were given to all recipients for approximately three years, preceded by anti-thymocyte globulin induction. Findings of the study overall: In recipient marrow, GvH clones were found, and some appeared first in ileum or blood. Early HvG declines after transplant were associated with peak circulating GvH clone levels.

Assay used: immunoSEQ multiplex PCR; TCRdb lists only in-frame clones, some missing. The table has 55,000 to 70,000 clones, 90% to 95% seen once. V lost 3 bases, J lost 4 bases, and 5 bases stayed unmatched. The CDR3 is 15 amino acids. Germline lookup yields CDR1 SGHAT and CDR2 FQDESV (reference sequence). The sample here was PBMCs, taken about 120 days after intestinal transplantation. The sequence was obtained from a human patient who received an intestinal transplant, so some T cells may come from the graft donor. The chain is built from TRBV11-1 and TRBJ2-5, with 10 bases that match TRBD2. The CDR3 sequence: CASSFASGGRETQYF. CDR3 nucleotide sequence: TGTGCCAGCAGCTTTGCTAGCGGGGGTAGAGAGACCCAGTACTTC.